Reported below is one T cell receptor (beta chain). Its antigen remains unidentified. Per-nucleotide qualities are absent, and no much larger clonotype sits a single base away. Inclusive of the bounding cysteine and phenylalanine, the CDR3 is 15 residues long. Only CDR3 DNA remains: 45 bases, in frame from the first base. The CDR1 and CDR2 encoded by the germline V gene are LGHNA and YSLEER. Deletion took 0 bases off V and 5 bases off J, with a span of 13 bases between the germline ends. Deep-resolution immunoSEQ TCR-beta sequencing was performed on DNA from uncultured naive and memory CD4+ T cells. As for how the authors treated the data: Preprocessing removed nonproductive sequences and CDR3s not starting with C, not ending with F or W, or shorter than 7 amino acids. Cultured and uncultured naive and memory CD4+ repertoires were searched for CDR3s previously identified as spike- and CEF-reactive. Pairwise Levenshtein distance, computed with the stringdist R package after three terminal residues were trimmed from each end, was used as the measure of CDR3 homology. TCRdb limited this immuneACCESS table to in-frame rearrangements with V and J called. A share of clones is missing; checked studies link under half to unresolved V genes, and the rest is unexplained. The DNA gave D and trimming, while V, J and clone size come from that table. This sample is represented by about 65,000 clones; 85% to 90% of them were singletons. The ten largest clonotypes hold more than 1.5% of the sample.

The data are from a study of CD4 T cells in relation to SARS-CoV-2 and coronaviruses (dated by TCRdb to the early 2020s). For context, the study as a whole: HLA restriction was mapped for shared crossreactive spike epitopes using patient-derived lymphoblastoid cell lines. For other donors in the study, expansion assays were sequenced with a different, Illumina-based TCR-beta assay. Memory CD4+ T cell crossreactivity between SARS-CoV-2 and common cold coronavirus spike proteins was assessed at the TCR clonotype level in the study. The Adaptive Biotechnologies TCR-sequencing kit was used to sequence samples from a few pre-COVID donors and the naive versus memory experiments, whereas other data were Illumina-based.

CD4+ T cells from unexposed donors were collected before the COVID-19 pandemic (2011-2018). Naive and memory CD4+ T cells were separated from cryopreserved PBMCs through CD4 enrichment, which was followed by EasySep naive CD4+ T cell enrichment. The leukapheresis product used for the unexposed donors was purchased from a commercial source. Ficoll-Paque PLUS gradient centrifugation was used to isolate PBMCs from leukapheresis product or whole blood. The PBMCs went either fresh into the expansion assay or into cryopreservation at -140 degrees C. The QIAamp Micro DNA Kit was used to extract genomic DNA from the CD4+ T cells. Summary of the overall study and its limitations: Pre-pandemic and post-infection samples were not both contributed by any donor, so tracing of the source of pre-existing responses was limited. In roughly two thirds of donors, memory CD4+ clonotypes turned up that crossrecognized SARS-CoV-2 and at least one common cold coronavirus spike. Since the crossreactivity analysis centred on spike protein, crossreactivity against other viral proteins was not assessed. Small numbers of patients and of tested TCRs were a limitation of the study. Compared with monoreactive clones, crossreactive clones had significantly weaker SARS-CoV-2-driven expansion, a result consistent with antigenic imprinting. Sequencing naive versus memory cells indicated that the assay picks up memory recall responses, not primary responses primed during culture.

The sequence was collected from a human donor in good health. The source material was memory CD4+ T cells from PBMCs. The label giving this sample's cell subset or site can be read as: memory (non-naive) CD4+ T cells. The chain couples TRBV4-3 to TRBJ1-1, with TRBD1 perhaps the D gene, on 6 matching bases. The CDR3 protein: CASSQDFRGGTEAFF. The DNA sequence reads TGCGCCAGCAGCCAAGACTTCCGAGGGGGAACTGAAGCTTTCTTT.